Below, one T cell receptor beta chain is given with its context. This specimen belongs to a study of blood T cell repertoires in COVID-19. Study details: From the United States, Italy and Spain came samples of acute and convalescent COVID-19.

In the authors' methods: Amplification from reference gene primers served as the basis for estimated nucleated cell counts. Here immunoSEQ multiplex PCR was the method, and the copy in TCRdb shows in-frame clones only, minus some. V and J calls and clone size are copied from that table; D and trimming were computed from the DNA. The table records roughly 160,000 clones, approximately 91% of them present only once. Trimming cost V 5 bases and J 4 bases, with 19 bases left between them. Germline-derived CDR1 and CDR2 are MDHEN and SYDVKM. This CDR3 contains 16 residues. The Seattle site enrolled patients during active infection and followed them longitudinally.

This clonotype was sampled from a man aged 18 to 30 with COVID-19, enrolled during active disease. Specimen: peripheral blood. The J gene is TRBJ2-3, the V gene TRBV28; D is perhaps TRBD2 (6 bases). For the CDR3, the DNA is TGTGCCAGCAGTGGAGGGCCTAGCCCGACAGCAGATACGCAGTATTTT. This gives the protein CASSGGPSPTADTQYF. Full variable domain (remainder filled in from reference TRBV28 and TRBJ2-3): DVKVTQSSRYLVKRTGEKVFLECVQDMDHENMFWYRQDPGLGLRLIYFSYDVKMKEKGDIPEGYSVSREKKERFSLILESASTNQTSMYLCASSGGPSPTADTQYFGPGTRLTVL.